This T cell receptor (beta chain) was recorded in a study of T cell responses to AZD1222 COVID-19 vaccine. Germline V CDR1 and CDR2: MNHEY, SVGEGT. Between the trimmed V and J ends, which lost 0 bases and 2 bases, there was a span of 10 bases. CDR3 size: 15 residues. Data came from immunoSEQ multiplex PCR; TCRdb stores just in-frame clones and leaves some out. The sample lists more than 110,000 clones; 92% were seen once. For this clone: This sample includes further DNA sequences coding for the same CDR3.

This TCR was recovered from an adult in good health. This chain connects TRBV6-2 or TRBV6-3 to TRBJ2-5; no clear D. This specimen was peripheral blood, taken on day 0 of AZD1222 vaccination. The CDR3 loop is CASSYSSLAQETQYF. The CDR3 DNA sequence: TGTGCCAGCAGTTACTCTAGCCTGGCACAAGAGACCCAGTACTTC.